Each of the 6 T cell receptor beta chains below was sequenced from the same sample in a study of T-cell memory formation after mild COVID-19. MiXCR, applied by TCRdb to the 5' RACE reads, yields one record per CDR3 protein. The repertoire includes about 280,000 distinct CDR3 sequences, 8% to 9% of them detected once, and around a fifth sits in the top ten. Sequenced: PBMCs or a T cell subset sorted from them (not recorded which). These receptors came from a man between 18 and 29 years old who had mild COVID-19 (a few samples of this study predate the infection). Cell type and time point are not known.

This clonotype was seen ten or more times. An end of the junction does not agree with germline; a read error may underlie this. The gene calls are TRBV30 and TRBJ2-1, with TRBD2 matching over 7 bases. CDR1 GTSNPN and CDR2 SVGIG come from the germline V gene (reference sequence). The CDR3 has 14 amino acids. CDR3 DNA sequence: TGTGCCTGGAGTTTCTTCGGGAGGCCCTCCGGTCTGGGGTTC. Its translation is CAWSFFGRPSGLGF.

Many counts were recorded for this clonotype. The chain has TRBV6-5 and TRBJ2-1; TRBD2 matches at 9 bases. With V trimmed by 6 bases and J by 7 bases, 10 bases remained unmatched. Germline values: CDR1 MNHEY, CDR2 SVGAGI. The length of the CDR3 is 15 residues. CDR3 coding DNA: TGTGCCAGCAGATACAGGGCGGGGGGGTCGAATGAGCAGTTCTTC. The encoded protein is CASRYRAGGSNEQFF.

This clonotype appeared a few times. J is TRBJ1-5 and V is TRBV12-3 or TRBV12-4, with D possibly being TRBD1 (6 bases). The germline V and J ends were trimmed by 8 bases and 1 base, with 15 bases remaining between them. CDR3 length equals 15 residues. The CDR3 region has the DNA TGTGCCAGCGTAGGGGGGGCATCGAGCAATCAGCCCCAGCATTTT. It codes for CASVGGASSNQPQHF.

The rearrangement joins TRBV20-1 to TRBJ2-3; TRBD2 might be the D (5 bases). The germline V gene encodes CDR1 DFQATT and CDR2 SNEGSKA (reference sequence). The CDR3 covers 13 residues. Trimming pared 0 bases from V and 4 bases from J, leaving 8 bases between. The CDR3 DNA is TGCAGTGCTAGAGACGGGATCCCAGATACGCAGTATTTT. Translating it yields CSARDGIPDTQYF.

This clonotype was picked up a small number of times. J is TRBJ2-7 and V is TRBV4-3; D call uncertain. This CDR3 contains 13 residues. The V end lost 0 bases, the J end lost 3 bases, and 6 bases lay between the germline ends. Germline assignment: CDR1 LGHNA and CDR2 YSLEER. In nucleotides, the CDR3 is TGCGCCAGCAGCCAAGATGCGGACTACGAGCAGTACTTC. Translated, it gives CASSQDADYEQYF.

This chain joins TRBV7-3 and TRBJ2-3; no clear D. Germline lookup yields CDR1 SGHTA and CDR2 FQGTGA. This CDR3 contains 15 residues. V lost 5 bases and J lost 6, with 18 bases in between. In DNA form, the CDR3 reads TGTGCCAGCAGCCCCAGAGGTCCTCTCGGGGATACGCAGTATTTT. Protein: CASSPRGPLGDTQYF.